This T cell receptor (beta chain) came from a study of T cells in Graves' hyperthyroidism and ophthalmopathy (dated by TCRdb to between 2018 and 2020). In terms of the full investigation: Peripheral blood was collected at initial diagnosis, before any treatment. Prospective prediction of ophthalmopathy was tested in an independent validation cohort consisting of about 20 hyperthyroidism patients and about 17 patients who later progressed to ophthalmopathy. TCR Vbeta CDR3 sequencing of roughly 140 peripheral blood samples (over 40 ophthalmopathy, some 75 hyperthyroidism and roughly 17 progressor patients) is reported in the paper. TCR V-J signatures able to tell the groups apart were searched for in a discovery cohort of more than 90 patients, of whom more than 40 had Graves' ophthalmopathy and roughly 58 had stable Graves' hyperthyroidism. The 80 to 100 discovery patients were randomly divided into training and test sets at a 7:3 ratio. The study also compared thyroid tissue and blood T-cell repertoires from more than five Graves' hyperthyroidism patients. After blood sampling, hyperthyroidism patients were treated with methimazole at a starting dose of 30 mg daily, and ophthalmopathy patients were treated with high-dose intravenous methylprednisolone. Points the paper makes about the study in general: A model built on a 13 V-J signature distinguished ophthalmopathy from stable hyperthyroidism, reaching about 88% sensitivity and around 82% specificity in cross-validation and 80%/75% in testing. No statistical method was used to fix the sample size in advance, and group allocation was not hidden from the investigators. During validation, the model predicted progression to ophthalmopathy a median of about 5.9 months ahead of onset, with approximately 70% sensitivity and almost 75% specificity. Most expanded thyroid clonotypes (frequency above 0.001) were also detected in blood, suggesting blood repertoires may reflect thyroid immune responses.

The TCR beta CDR3 regions were amplified from the RNA transcripts. A first-round RT-PCR of the TCR CDR3 used the HTBI primer set with the Qiagen OneStep RT-PCR kit. The libraries were constructed in a second round of multiplex PCR and then size-selected and purified. Paired-end sequencing of the libraries was performed with 100 bp reads on an Illumina HiSeq2000. Turning to the authors' computational methods: SOAPnuke was used to process the raw data, removing reads that contained adapters or uncalled bases, had a mean Phred below 15, or lacked an exact match to the constant primer or identifier. COPE v1.2.5 was used to merge high-quality paired reads, and clonotypes were defined as unique nucleotide sequences. MiTCR v1.1 was used to align the clonotypes against IMGT TRBV, TRBD and TRBJ reference segments. Only V-J combinations with frequency above 0.0001, covering 99.2% of repertoires, were analysed. The TCS score was defined as F50 (clonal expansion) divided by E x V (chaos), with BLOSUM62-based TCRdist calculated between CDR3 peptides within each V-J. Welch's t-statistics and random forest reduced roughly 500 V-J features to 13, which were used in a naive Bayes classifier (R e1071). The public sequencing data were trimmed at Q25 with fastp and processed into clonotypes with MiXCR by TCRdb, which kept only in-frame beta chains. A single entry per CDR3 protein holds the most common genes and DNA from its merged rows. The V and J calls were determined by TCRdb, not by the authors. The sample yields 150,000 or so distinct CDR3 sequences; just under 9.5% were counted once. The ten top clones hold approximately 20% of the sample.

Hyperthyroidism patients were aged 18 to 65 years and newly diagnosed, with disease duration of less than 2 months. The study excluded patients with uncontrolled infections, other autoimmune diseases, pregnancy or lactation. Diagnoses relied on clinical symptoms, serum thyroxine and TRAb, thyroid ultrasound and orbital computed tomography. Blood from progressor patients was collected at the time of first diagnosis with hyperthyroidism, before any ophthalmopathy symptoms had appeared. PBMCs were separated from roughly 10 ml of fresh peripheral blood using Ficoll-Paque density gradient centrifugation. Progressor patients were defined as those initially diagnosed with Graves' hyperthyroidism in whom ophthalmopathy developed during follow-up. Total RNA was extracted using Trizol reagent, and RNA quality was assessed on an Agilent 2100 Bioanalyzer. This clonotype occurred many times. This receptor's antigen is unknown. Base qualities are not provided; no much larger clone lies one nucleotide away.

V and J lose 2 bases and 4 bases, and a span of 12 bases separates them. The CDR3, cysteine through phenylalanine, is 14 amino acids long. The retained sequence is limited to the CDR3, 42 bases, with the frame set at the first base. From the germline V gene, CDR1 is MNHNS and CDR2 is SASEGT. Recombination linked TRBV6-1 to TRBJ2-7; the D gene cannot be resolved reliably. This clonotype was sampled from a woman between 18 and 29 years old with Graves' hyperthyroidism that later progressed to Graves' ophthalmopathy. The specimen was blood. The CDR3 has the sequence CASSEYNRGYEQYF. The nucleotide sequence reads TGTGCCAGCAGTGAATATAACCGCGGTTACGAGCAGTACTTC.